The rows below give T cell receptor beta chains drawn from one sample of a study of blood T cell repertoires in COVID-19. Libraries were prepared by immunoSEQ multiplex PCR; TCRdb keeps only in-frame clonotypes and omits some of them. The sample consists of 200,000 to 250,000 clones, about 85% of them appearing once. What was sequenced was peripheral blood. The receptors originated from a woman younger than 35 who had recovered from COVID-19. Each CDR3 is given with its conserved first and last residue. The order of the fields is V gene, J gene, clone size, D gene, CDR3 DNA, CDR3 protein. D genes are given only for firm matches. Some rows mark clone size as missing; the rest say once, few, many or name a class of expanded clone.

TRBV19	TRBJ1-1	-	-	TGTGCCAGTAGGGCCGACAGCATGGTCCAAGCTTTCTTT	CASRADSMVQAFF
TRBV5-6	TRBJ2-1	-	-	TGTGCCAGCAGCTTGGCCTCTTCCGAGCAGTTCTTC	CASSLASSEQFF
TRBV7-8	TRBJ2-5	-	TRBD2	TGTGCCAGCAGCTTAGAACTAGCGGACCAAGAGACCCAGTACTTC	CASSLELADQETQYF
TRBV4-1	TRBJ1-1	few	-	TGCGCCAGCAGCCAAGAAGTTGGACAGAACACTGAAGCTTTCTTT	CASSQEVGQNTEAFF
TRBV27	TRBJ1-5	-	-	TGTGCCAGCAGTTATGCTATCAATCAGCCCCAGCATTTT	CASSYAINQPQHF
TRBV19	TRBJ1-5	-	-	TGTGCCAGTATAGGCCCCGGGGGGCGACGGGGCAATCAGCCCCAGCATTTT	CASIGPGGRRGNQPQHF
TRBV24-1	TRBJ2-1	-	TRBD2	TGTGCCACCAGTGACCAGCGGGATCGGGCGTTCTTC	CATSDQRDRAFF
TRBV21-1	TRBJ2-4	once	-	TGTGCCAGCGGAAGGACGAGGGTTTCCAAAAACATTCAGTACTTC	CASGRTRVSKNIQYF
TRBV5-1	TRBJ2-1	-	TRBD1	TGCGCCAGCAGCCGACCAGGGGGAAACAATGAGCAGTTCTTC	CASSRPGGNNEQFF
TRBV9	TRBJ2-7	-	TRBD2	TGTGCCAGCAGCGTAGGAGTGACTAGCGGGATGGACGAGCAGTACTTC	CASSVGVTSGMDEQYF
TRBV4-1	TRBJ2-7	-	-	TGCGCCAGCAGCCAAGATCTTGGGGGCAACTCCTACGAGCAGTACTTC	CASSQDLGGNSYEQYF
TRBV7-2	TRBJ2-1	-	-	TGTGCCAGCAGCTCCTACAGGGACACAATTGAGCAGTTCTTC	CASSSYRDTIEQFF
TRBV6-5	TRBJ1-1	-	TRBD1	TGTGCCAGCAGTCCTCCCGGGACAGGGGTTGGGGCTTTCTTT	CASSPPGTGVGAFF
TRBV4-3	TRBJ1-1	-	-	TGCGCCAGCAGTTACAGAACCAATGAAGCTTTCTTT	CASSYRTNEAFF
TRBV27	TRBJ1-5	few	-	TGTGCCAGCAGTTATAGGGAGCATCAGCCCCAGCATTTT	CASSYREHQPQHF
TRBV9	TRBJ2-1	-	-	TGTGCCAGCAGCGTAAGAGTCAACAATGAGCAGTTCTTC	CASSVRVNNEQFF
TRBV2	TRBJ1-3	-	-	TGTGCCAGCAGTGAGGTCGACAACTCTGGAAACACCATATATTTT	CASSEVDNSGNTIYF
TRBV5-1	TRBJ1-1	-	-	TGCGCCAGCAGCTTGGGCGGGAACACTGAAGCTTTCTTT	CASSLGGNTEAFF
TRBV30	TRBJ1-1	-	TRBD1	TGTGCCTGGAGGGGGGACAGGGGTTTTGGATATGACACTGAAGCTTTCTTT	CAWRGDRGFGYDTEAFF
TRBV7-9	TRBJ2-4	once	-	TGTGCCAGCAGCCCGAAACAGGGATACATTCAGTACTTC	CASSPKQGYIQYF
TRBV5-1	TRBJ1-2	-	TRBD1	TGCGCCAGCAGCTTGGGTCTGGACAGGGCCTCTGGCTACACCTTC	CASSLGLDRASGYTF
TRBV25-1	TRBJ1-1	-	TRBD1	TGTGCCAGCAGTCTAACGGGACAGGGGACGACTGAAGCTTTCTTT	CASSLTGQGTTEAFF
TRBV7-9	TRBJ1-2	-	TRBD1	TGTGCCAGCAGTTACTGGACAGGGAACTATGGCTACACCTTC	CASSYWTGNYGYTF
TRBV9	TRBJ1-1	-	-	TGTGCCAGCAGCGTAGATATGGGGAGTGAAGCTTTCTTT	CASSVDMGSEAFF
TRBV3-1/TRBV3-2	TRBJ2-7	-	TRBD2	TGTGCCAGCAGCCAGCGGGAGGGAACCCAGTACTTC	CASSQREGTQYF
TRBV7-9	TRBJ2-7	-	-	TGTGCCAGCAGCCCGGGGACACCCTACGAGCAGTACTTC	CASSPGTPYEQYF
TRBV4-3	TRBJ2-4	-	TRBD2	TGCGCCAGCAGCCCCGGCGGGAGTGTCTACATTCAGTACTTC	CASSPGGSVYIQYF
TRBV9	TRBJ2-3	-	-	TGTGCCAGCAGCGTAGCTGGGAGAAGCACAGATACGCAGTATTTT	CASSVAGRSTDTQYF
TRBV9	TRBJ1-2	-	TRBD1	TGTGCCAGCAGCGCCCGGACAGGAAACTATGGCTACACCTTC	CASSARTGNYGYTF
TRBV18	TRBJ2-6	-	-	TGTGCCAGCTCACCCGCGGCTGGGGCCAACGTCCTGACTTTC	CASSPAAGANVLTF
TRBV11-3	TRBJ2-1	once	TRBD2	TGTGCCAGCAGCTTAAGTAGCGGGAGTTGGTACAATGAGCAGTTCTTC	CASSLSSGSWYNEQFF
TRBV9	TRBJ1-2	-	TRBD1	TGTGCCAGCAGCGGACGACAGGGGGGAAAAGATGGCTACACCTTC	CASSGRQGGKDGYTF
TRBV29-1	TRBJ1-4	-	-	TGCAGCGGCACCTTCAGTGGAGGGATTGAAAAACTGTTTTTT	CSGTFSGGIEKLFF
TRBV19	TRBJ2-1	-	-	TGTGCCAGTCGCAGACTAGAGGGCAATGAGCAGTTCTTC	CASRRLEGNEQFF
TRBV25-1	TRBJ2-7	few	-	TGTGCCAGCAGTGACCCTCGGCGGGGGCGCGAGGACGAGCAGTACTTC	CASSDPRRGREDEQYF
TRBV7-9	TRBJ1-2	few	-	TGTGCCAGCAGCTTAGCGGCGGGGGACTCTAACTATGGCTACACCTTC	CASSLAAGDSNYGYTF
TRBV6-2/TRBV6-3	TRBJ1-5	-	-	TGTGCCAGCAGGTACGTCGGCGGGGAGCGGGGCAATCAGCCCCAGCATTTT	CASRYVGGERGNQPQHF
TRBV7-3	TRBJ2-3	-	-	TGTGCCAGCAGCAATTACAGGGTAGCAGATACGCAGTATTTT	CASSNYRVADTQYF
TRBV28	TRBJ1-2	-	TRBD1	TGTGCCATCCCGGGACAGGGGAACTATGGCTACACCTTC	CAIPGQGNYGYTF
TRBV19	TRBJ1-4	-	-	TGTGCCATCTCGGAGATTCCGGCAACTAATGAAAAACTGTTTTTT	CAISEIPATNEKLFF
TRBV27	TRBJ2-7	-	TRBD1	TGTGCCAGCACGGGACAGGGCTACGAGCAGTACTTC	CASTGQGYEQYF
TRBV11-2	TRBJ1-1	-	TRBD1	TGTGCCAGCAGCCTCCGGACAGGGCCGAACACTGAAGCTTTCTTT	CASSLRTGPNTEAFF
TRBV7-2	TRBJ2-1	-	-	TGTGCCAGCACCTTGGGGGGAGAGCAGTTCTTC	CASTLGGEQFF
TRBV13	TRBJ1-1	-	-	TGTGCCAGCATATCAGGGGCCCGGTTTTCTGAGAACACTGAAGCTTTCTTT	CASISGARFSENTEAFF
TRBV7-2	TRBJ1-1	-	TRBD1	TGTGCCAGCAGCGGCCCGGGACAGGCGAACACTGAAGCTTTCTTT	CASSGPGQANTEAFF
TRBV7-9	TRBJ1-2	-	-	TGTGCCAGCAGCCCGGAGGGACGGGTGGGGTATGGCTACACCTTC	CASSPEGRVGYGYTF
TRBV27	TRBJ2-3	-	TRBD2	TGTGCCAGCAGTTCGACTAGCGGGAGGGCGTTCCCAGATACGCAGTATTTT	CASSSTSGRAFPDTQYF
TRBV6-5	TRBJ2-5	-	TRBD1	TGTGCCAGCAGTTACTCGAGGGGACAGGGACGAGAGACCCAGTACTTC	CASSYSRGQGRETQYF
TRBV13	TRBJ2-5	-	TRBD1	TGTGCCAGCAGTCCTGGGACAGGAACCCGGGAGACCCAGTACTTC	CASSPGTGTRETQYF
TRBV15	TRBJ1-2	-	-	TGTGCCACCAGCAGAGATCCAAACTATGGCTACACCTTC	CATSRDPNYGYTF
TRBV6-2/TRBV6-3	TRBJ2-3	once	-	TGTGCCAGCAGCGAACTAGCAGATACGCAGTATTTT	CASSELADTQYF
TRBV19	TRBJ2-1	-	-	TGTGCCAGTAGTACCTCCCAGGGGCAGCGGGACTACAATGAGCAGTTCTTC	CASSTSQGQRDYNEQFF
TRBV5-6	TRBJ1-1	-	-	TGTGCCAGCACCCCAAACTGGAGGATCGGGACTGAAGCTTTCTTT	CASTPNWRIGTEAFF
TRBV30	TRBJ1-2	-	TRBD1	TGTGCCTGGAGGCCTACCGGGACAGGGCATGGCTACACCTTC	CAWRPTGTGHGYTF
TRBV19	TRBJ2-7	few	TRBD1	TGTGCCAGTAGTACCCCTAGGACAGGGGGTCTCTACGAGCAGTACTTC	CASSTPRTGGLYEQYF
TRBV5-1	TRBJ2-6	-	-	TGCGCCAGCAGCTTGGAGGGGCCCTGGGACTCTGGGGCCAACGTCCTGACTTTC	CASSLEGPWDSGANVLTF
TRBV11-2	TRBJ1-2	-	-	TGTGCCAGCACCTTAGGGAGGAGTTTTAACTATGGCTACACCTTC	CASTLGRSFNYGYTF